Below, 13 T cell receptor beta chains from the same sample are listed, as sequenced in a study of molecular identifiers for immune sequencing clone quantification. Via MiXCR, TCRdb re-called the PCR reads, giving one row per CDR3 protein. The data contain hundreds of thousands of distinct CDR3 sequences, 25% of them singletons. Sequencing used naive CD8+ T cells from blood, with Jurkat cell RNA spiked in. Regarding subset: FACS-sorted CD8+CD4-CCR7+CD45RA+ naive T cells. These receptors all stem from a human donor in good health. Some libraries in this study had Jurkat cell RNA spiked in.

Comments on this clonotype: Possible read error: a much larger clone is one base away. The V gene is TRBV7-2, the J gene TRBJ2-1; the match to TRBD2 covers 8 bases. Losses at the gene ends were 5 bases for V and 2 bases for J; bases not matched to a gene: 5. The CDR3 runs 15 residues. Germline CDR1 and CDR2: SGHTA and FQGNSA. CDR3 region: CASSPCGGPYNEQFF. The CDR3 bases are TGTGCCAGCAGCCCATGCGGGGGGCCCTACAATGAGCAGTTCTTC.

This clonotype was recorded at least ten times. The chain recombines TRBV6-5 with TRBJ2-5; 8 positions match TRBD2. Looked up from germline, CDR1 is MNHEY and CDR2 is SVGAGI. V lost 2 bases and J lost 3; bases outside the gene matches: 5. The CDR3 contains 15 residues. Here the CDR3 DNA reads TGTGCCAGCAGTTACCTTGGGACTAGAGAAGAGACCCAGTACTTC. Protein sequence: CASSYLGTREETQYF.

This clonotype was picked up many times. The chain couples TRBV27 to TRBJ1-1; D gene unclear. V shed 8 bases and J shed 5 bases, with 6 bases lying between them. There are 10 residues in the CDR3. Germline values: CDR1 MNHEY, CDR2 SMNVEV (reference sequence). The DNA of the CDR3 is TGTGCCAGCGGAACGACTGAAGCTTTCTTT. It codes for CASGTTEAFF.

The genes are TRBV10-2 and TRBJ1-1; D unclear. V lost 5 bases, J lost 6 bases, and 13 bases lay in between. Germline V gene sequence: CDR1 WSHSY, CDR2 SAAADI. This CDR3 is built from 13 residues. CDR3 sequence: CASSPRMEPEAFF. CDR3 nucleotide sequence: TGCGCCAGCAGTCCCAGGATGGAGCCTGAAGCTTTCTTT.

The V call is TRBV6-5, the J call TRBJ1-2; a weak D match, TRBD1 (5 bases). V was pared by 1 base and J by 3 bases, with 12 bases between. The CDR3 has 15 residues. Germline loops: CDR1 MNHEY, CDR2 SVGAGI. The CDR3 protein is CASSYFVGDHYGYTF. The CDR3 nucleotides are TGTGCCAGCAGTTACTTTGTAGGGGATCACTATGGCTACACCTTC.

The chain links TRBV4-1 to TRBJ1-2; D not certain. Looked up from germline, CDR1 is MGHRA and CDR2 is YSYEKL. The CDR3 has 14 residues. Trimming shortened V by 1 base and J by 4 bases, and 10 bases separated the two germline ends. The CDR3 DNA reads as TGCGCCAGCAGCCAAGGCAGGACCCTCTATGGCTACACCTTC. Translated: CASSQGRTLYGYTF.

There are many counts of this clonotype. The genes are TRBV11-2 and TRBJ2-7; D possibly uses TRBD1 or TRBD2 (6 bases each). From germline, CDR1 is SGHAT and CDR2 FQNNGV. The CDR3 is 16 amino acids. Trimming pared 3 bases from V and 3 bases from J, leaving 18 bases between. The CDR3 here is CASSFGPGATYYEQYF. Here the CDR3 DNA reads TGTGCCAGCAGCTTTGGTCCGGGGGCCACGTACTACGAGCAGTACTTC.

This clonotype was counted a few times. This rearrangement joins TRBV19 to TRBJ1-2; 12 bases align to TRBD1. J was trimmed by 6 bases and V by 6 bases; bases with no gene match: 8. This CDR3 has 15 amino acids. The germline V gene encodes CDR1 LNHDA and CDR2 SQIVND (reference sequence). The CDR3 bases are TGTGCCAGTAGGCATGGGGGACAGGGGGCCAATGGCTACACCTTC. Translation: CASRHGGQGANGYTF.

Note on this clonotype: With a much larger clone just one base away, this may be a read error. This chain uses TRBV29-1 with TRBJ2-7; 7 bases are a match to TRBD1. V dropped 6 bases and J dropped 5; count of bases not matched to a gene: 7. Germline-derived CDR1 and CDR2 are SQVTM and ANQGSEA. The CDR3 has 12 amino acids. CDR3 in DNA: TGCAGCGTGTTTAGGGGGCGGAACGAGCAGTACTTC. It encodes CSVFRGRNEQYF.

In nucleotides, the CDR3 is TGTGCCAGCAGCTCAGGGGTAGCGTTCTACGAGCAGTACTTC. Translation gives CASSSGVAFYEQYF. V usage is TRBV7-9 and J usage is TRBJ2-7; possible D gene TRBD1, 6 bases. Germline lookup yields CDR1 SEHNR and CDR2 FQNEAQ (reference sequence). This CDR3 is built from 14 residues. The ends were cut back, 4 bases at V and 3 bases at J, with 13 bases in the middle.

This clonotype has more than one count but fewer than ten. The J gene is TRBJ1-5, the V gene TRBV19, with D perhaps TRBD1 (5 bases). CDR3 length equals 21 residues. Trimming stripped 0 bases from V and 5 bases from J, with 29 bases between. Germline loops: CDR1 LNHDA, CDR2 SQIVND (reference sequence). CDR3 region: CASSIDSRVTEVPQTDQPQHF. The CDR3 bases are TGTGCCAGTAGTATAGACTCGCGAGTGACAGAGGTCCCACAGACTGATCAGCCCCAGCATTTT.

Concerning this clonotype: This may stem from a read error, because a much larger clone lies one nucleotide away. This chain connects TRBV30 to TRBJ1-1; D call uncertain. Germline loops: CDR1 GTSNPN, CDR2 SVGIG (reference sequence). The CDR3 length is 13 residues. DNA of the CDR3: TGTGCCTACGTCGAAGGAGGTAACACTAAAGCTTTCTTT. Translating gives CAYVEGGNTKAFF.

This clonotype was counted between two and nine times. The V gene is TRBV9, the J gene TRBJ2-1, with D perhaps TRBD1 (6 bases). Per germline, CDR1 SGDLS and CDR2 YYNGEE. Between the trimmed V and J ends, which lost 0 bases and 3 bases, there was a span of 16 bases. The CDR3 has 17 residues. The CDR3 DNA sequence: TGTGCCAGCAGCGTAGACAGGGCTGGGGACGACTACAATGAGCAGTTCTTC. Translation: CASSVDRAGDDYNEQFF.